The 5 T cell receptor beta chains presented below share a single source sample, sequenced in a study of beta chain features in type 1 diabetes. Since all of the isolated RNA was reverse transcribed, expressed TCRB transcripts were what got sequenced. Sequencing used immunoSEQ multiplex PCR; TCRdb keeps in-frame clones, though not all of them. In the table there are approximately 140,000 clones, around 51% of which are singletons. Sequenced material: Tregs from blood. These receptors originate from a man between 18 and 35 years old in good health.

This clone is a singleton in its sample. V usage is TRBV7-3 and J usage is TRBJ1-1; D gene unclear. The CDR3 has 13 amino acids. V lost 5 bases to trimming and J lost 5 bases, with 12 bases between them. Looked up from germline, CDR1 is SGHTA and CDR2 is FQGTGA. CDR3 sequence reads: CASSPQYATEAFF. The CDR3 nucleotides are TGTGCCAGCAGCCCACAGTATGCGACTGAAGCTTTCTTT.

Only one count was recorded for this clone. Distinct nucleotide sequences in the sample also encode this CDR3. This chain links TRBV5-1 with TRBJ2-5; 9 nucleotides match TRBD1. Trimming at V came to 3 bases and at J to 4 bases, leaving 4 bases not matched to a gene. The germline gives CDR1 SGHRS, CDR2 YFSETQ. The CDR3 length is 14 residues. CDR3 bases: TGCGCCAGCAGCTGGGGGGGACAGGGAGAGACCCAGTACTTC. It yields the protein CASSWGGQGETQYF.

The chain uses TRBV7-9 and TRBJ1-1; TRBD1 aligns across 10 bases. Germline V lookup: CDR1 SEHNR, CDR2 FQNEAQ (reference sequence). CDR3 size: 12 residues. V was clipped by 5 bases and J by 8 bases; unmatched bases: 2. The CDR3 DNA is TGTGCCAGCAGCAGACAGGGGGCGGAAGCTTTCTTT. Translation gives CASSRQGAEAFF.

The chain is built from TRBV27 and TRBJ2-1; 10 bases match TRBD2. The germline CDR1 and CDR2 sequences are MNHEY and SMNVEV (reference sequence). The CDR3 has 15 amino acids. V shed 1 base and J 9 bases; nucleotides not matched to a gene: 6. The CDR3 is CASSLWRLAGVEQFF. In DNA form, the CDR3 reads TGTGCCAGCAGTTTATGGAGGCTAGCGGGAGTTGAGCAGTTCTTC.

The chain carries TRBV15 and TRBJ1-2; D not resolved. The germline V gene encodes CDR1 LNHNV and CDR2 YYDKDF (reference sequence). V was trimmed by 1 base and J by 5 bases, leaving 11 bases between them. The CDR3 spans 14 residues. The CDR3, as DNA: TGTGCCACCAGCAGAGGGGCTTTTCGATATGGCTACACCTTC. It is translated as CATSRGAFRYGYTF.